Following are 16 T cell receptor beta chains from one sample sequenced in a study of blood T cells in healthy people across ages. Sample-barcoded 5' priming and a J-beta primer mix drove a second PCR of about 7 to 12 cycles. TCRdb recomputed calls from the 5' RACE reads with MiXCR, one row per CDR3 protein. This sample carries 910,000 or so distinct CDR3 sequences, roughly 47% of them seen once, and the ten largest clones take about 22%. The specimen was blood. Receptor source: a woman aged 60-75 years in good health.

The chain links TRBV24-1 to TRBJ2-5, with a possible D match to TRBD1 (5 bases). Germline CDR1 and CDR2: KGHDR and SFDVKD. The germline V and J ends were trimmed by 0 bases and 7 bases, with 11 bases remaining between them. The length of the CDR3 is 14 residues. The CDR3 bases are TGTGCCACCAGTGATTTGAGGGGTCCGGGGACCCAGTACTTC. Residues: CATSDLRGPGTQYF.

The chain recombines TRBV28 with TRBJ2-7, with unresolved D. V lost 6 bases to trimming and J lost 0 bases, with 15 bases between them. CDR1 and CDR2 (germline): MDHEN, SYDVKM. The CDR3 sequence is 15 residues long. CDR3 in DNA: TGTGCCAGCAGCCTTTGGGGTATAGTCTCCTACGAGCAGTACTTC. Its translation: CASSLWGIVSYEQYF.

V usage is TRBV29-1 and J usage is TRBJ2-1; 9 nucleotides line up with TRBD1. Germline values: CDR1 SQVTM, CDR2 ANQGSEA. V trimming: 7 bases; J trimming: 8 bases; junction bases outside the gene matches: 6. CDR3 length: 12 amino acids. The CDR3 DNA follows: TGCAGCGCCTACAGGGGGCTCGATGAGCAGTTCTTC. Translation gives CSAYRGLDEQFF.

The J gene is TRBJ2-1, the V gene TRBV5-1; D gene uncertain. From germline, CDR1 is SGHRS and CDR2 YFSETQ. The CDR3 contains 12 residues. V lost 0 bases, J lost 8 bases, and 6 bases lay in between. The CDR3 bases are TGCGCCAGCAGCTTGGGGCTCTATGAGCAGTTCTTC. It specifies CASSLGLYEQFF.

Regarding this clonotype: A read error may explain this, as a much larger clone is one base away. This chain uses TRBV5-1 with TRBJ2-4, with TRBD2 matching 8 bases. Looked up from germline, CDR1 is SGHRS and CDR2 is YFSETQ. This CDR3 is built from 18 residues. CDR3 nucleotide sequence: TGCACCAGCAGCTTGGTCTTTAGCGGGACATCACCCAAAAACATTCAGTACTTC. This sequence encodes CTSSLVFSGTSPKNIQYF.

J is TRBJ1-4 and V is TRBV6-2 or TRBV6-3, with a weak D call TRBD1 (6 bases). Germline CDR1 reads MNHEY; CDR2 reads SVGEGT. Trimming stripped 5 bases from V and 7 bases from J, with 20 bases between. The CDR3 has 16 amino acids. The CDR3 here is CASSPPNREGVEKLFF. Here the CDR3 DNA reads TGTGCCAGCAGTCCTCCGAACAGGGAAGGCGTTGAAAAACTGTTTTTT.

V and J are TRBV4-1 and TRBJ1-5, with a tentative D call TRBD1 (6 bases). Germline V lookup: CDR1 MGHRA, CDR2 YSYEKL. The CDR3 spans 15 residues. Trimming removed 0 bases from V and 6 bases from J, with 12 bases in between. DNA of the CDR3: TGCGCCAGCAGCCAAGAACAGGGAAGGTCTCAGCCCCAGCATTTT. As protein: CASSQEQGRSQPQHF.

The V call is TRBV7-9, the J call TRBJ2-5; 7 positions agree with TRBD1. Germline CDR1 reads SEHNR; CDR2 reads FQNEAQ (reference sequence). The CDR3 sequence is 15 residues long. V lost 2 bases, J lost 2 bases, and 5 bases stayed unmatched. The CDR3 spells CASSLSDRLQETQYF. The CDR3, as DNA: TGTGCCAGCAGCTTATCGGACAGGCTGCAAGAGACCCAGTACTTC.

This clonotype was counted a few times. The V call is TRBV29-1, the J call TRBJ1-1; 8 positions match TRBD1. Trimming cost V 6 bases and J 2 bases; bases outside gene matches: 5. This CDR3 has 13 amino acids. CDR1 is SQVTM, CDR2 ANQGSEA, per germline. CDR3 sequence (DNA): TGCAGCGTGCGGACAGGGCCCAACACTGAAGCTTTCTTT. It codes for CSVRTGPNTEAFF.

The rearrangement joins TRBV15 to TRBJ2-5; TRBD2 aligns across 13 bases. After removal of 5 bases from V and 2 bases from J, the junction contained 5 bases not matched to a gene. The germline gives CDR1 LNHNV, CDR2 YYDKDF (reference sequence). CDR3 length equals 16 residues. CDR3 residues: CATSPRLAGGQETQYF. The CDR3 DNA follows: TGTGCCACCAGCCCCCGACTAGCGGGAGGTCAAGAGACCCAGTACTTC.

CDR3 in DNA: TGCAGTGCTAGAGATCTTTGGACAGGGGACACTGAAGCTTTCTTT. The encoded protein is CSARDLWTGDTEAFF. V and J are TRBV20-1 and TRBJ1-1, with 9 bases matching TRBD1. The J segment lost 3 bases and the V segment lost 0 bases, leaving 5 bases of the junction unmatched. The CDR3 runs to 15 residues. From germline, CDR1 is DFQATT and CDR2 SNEGSKA (reference sequence).

Details on this clonotype: Germline and junction disagree at one end, which may indicate a read error. V gene TRBV7-9 combines with J gene TRBJ2-3, with D possibly being TRBD1 (5 bases). The germline CDR1 and CDR2 sequences are SEHNR and FQNEAQ (reference sequence). The CDR3 has 14 residues. This CDR3 reads CASSLPDNTETQYF. The CDR3 DNA reads TGTGCCAGCAGCTTACCGGACAACACAGAGACGCAGTATTTT. The complete variable domain, with remaining parts taken from reference TRBV7-9 and TRBJ2-3, reads DTGVSQNPRHKITKRGQNVTFRCDPISEHNRLYWYRQTLGQGPEFLTYFQNEAQLEKSRLLSDRFSAERPKGSFSTLEIQRTEQGDSAMYLCASSLPDNTETQYFGPGTRLTVL.

The rearrangement joins TRBV9 to TRBJ1-5; TRBD1 might be the D (5 bases). The CDR3 has 14 amino acids. V was shortened by 4 bases and J by 6 bases, with 14 bases between the two germline ends. CDR1 is SGDLS, CDR2 YYNGEE, per germline. The CDR3 sequence is CASSTAGRGQPQHF. Written as DNA, the CDR3 is TGTGCCAGCAGCACAGCCGGGAGGGGTCAGCCCCAGCATTTT.

The chain is built from TRBV5-1 and TRBJ2-1; unclear D gene. This CDR3 spans 18 amino acids. Germline-derived CDR1 and CDR2 are SGHRS and YFSETQ. V was pared by 0 bases and J by 0 bases, with 16 bases between. The CDR3 DNA reads TGCGCCAGCAGCTTGGAAGCTCAGGTTCTAAGCTCCTACAATGAGCAGTTCTTC. Translating gives CASSLEAQVLSSYNEQFF.

For this clonotype: Mismatch with germline at one junction end may stem from a read error. This chain connects TRBV3-1 to TRBJ2-7; D uncertain. The J call may be incorrect, as the DNA end agrees better with TRBJ2-5. The CDR3 is made up of 12 amino acids. The germline CDR1 and CDR2 sequences are LGHDT and YNNKEL (reference sequence). This CDR3 reads CAGSQVGETQYF. CDR3 nucleotides: TGTGCCGGCAGCCAAGTTGGAGAGACCCAGTACTTC.

This clonotype has just a few counts. This chain uses TRBV13 with TRBJ2-6; no clear D. Germline V gives CDR1 PRHDT, CDR2 FYEKMQ (reference sequence). V dropped 7 bases and J dropped 5 bases, with 9 bases sitting between them. The CDR3 totals 13 residues. The CDR3 DNA reads TGTGCCAGCAACTCCAGGCGGGCCAACGTCCTGACTTTC. It yields the protein CASNSRRANVLTF.